A single sample is the source of the 17 T cell receptor beta chains below, sequenced in a study of cytotoxic CD8 clonotypes in ibrutinib-treated CLL. Profiled with immunoSEQ multiplex PCR; TCRdb holds only in-frame clones, not every one. The sample consists of 35,000 to 45,000 clones, 70% to 80% of them appearing once. The sample here was PBMCs, taken at disease progression, from a patient treated with ibrutinib. Source of these receptors: a human donor with chronic lymphocytic leukemia.

The V gene is TRBV10-2, the J gene TRBJ2-5; tentatively, D is TRBD1 (6 bases). The V end was cut by 0 bases, the J end by 3 bases, with 11 bases between. CDR1 is WSHSY and CDR2 is SAAADI in the germline V gene. The CDR3 has 15 residues. The CDR3 sequence is CASSESWGLEETQYF. The CDR3 DNA is TGCGCCAGCAGTGAGTCTTGGGGGCTGGAAGAGACCCAGTACTTC.

This sequence joins TRBV6-1 and TRBJ2-5; D is possibly TRBD1 (6 bases). Trimming pared 2 bases from V and 5 bases from J, leaving 15 bases between. This CDR3 contains 15 residues. The germline V gene encodes CDR1 MNHNS and CDR2 SASEGT. The CDR3 protein is CASSEFWGRGETQYF. Written as DNA, the CDR3 is TGTGCCAGCAGTGAATTTTGGGGGCGAGGTGAGACCCAGTACTTC.

The V gene is TRBV19, the J gene TRBJ2-3, with a possible D match to TRBD2 (7 bases). Germline V gene sequence: CDR1 LNHDA, CDR2 SQIVND (reference sequence). The CDR3 length is 16 residues. Trimming left V 5 bases short and J 4 bases short, with 19 bases between. CDR3 DNA: TGTGCCAGTAGTCAGGGTGGGGGGGCCGCTGCAGATACGCAGTATTTT. It yields the protein CASSQGGGAAADTQYF. Complete variable domain (other parts from reference TRBV19 and TRBJ2-3): DGGITQSPKYLFRKEGQNVTLSCEQNLNHDAMYWYRQDPGQGLRLIYYSQIVNDFQKGDIAEGYSVSREKKESFPLTVTSAQKNPTAFYLCASSQGGGAAADTQYFGPGTRLTVL.

The genes are TRBV5-8 and TRBJ2-7; D possibly corresponds to TRBD1 (5 bases). Per the germline V gene, CDR1 is SGHTS and CDR2 is YDEGEE. The ends were cut back, 3 bases at V and 2 bases at J, with 12 bases in the middle. The length of the CDR3 is 14 residues. The CDR3: CASSWTHGPYEQYF. CDR3 nucleotide sequence: TGTGCCAGCAGCTGGACACACGGACCCTACGAGCAGTACTTC.

This chain joins TRBV7-8 and TRBJ2-7; a weak D match, TRBD1 (5 bases). V was trimmed by 5 bases and J by 12 bases, leaving 20 bases between them. In germline, CDR1 is SGHVS, CDR2 FQNEAQ. The CDR3 length is 13 residues. CDR3 DNA sequence: TGTGCCAGCAGCCACCCAGGGTTTGGGGCGTGGTACTTC. It specifies CASSHPGFGAWYF.

There are a few counts of this clone. The chain uses TRBV5-1 and TRBJ2-5, with TRBD1 as a possible D gene (6 bases). The germline gives CDR1 SGHRS, CDR2 YFSETQ. The ends were cut back, 1 base at V and 3 bases at J, with 10 bases in the middle. This CDR3 region has 14 residues. The CDR3 spells CASSLRQVKETQYF. The CDR3 bases are TGCGCCAGCAGCTTGCGACAGGTGAAAGAGACCCAGTACTTC.

The chain carries TRBV7-9 and TRBJ2-7; tentative D call: TRBD2 (5 bases). CDR1 is SEHNR and CDR2 is FQNEAQ in the germline V gene (reference sequence). Trimming cost V 1 base and J 3 bases, with 13 bases left between them. CDR3 length: 15 residues. The CDR3 DNA follows: TGTGCCAGCAGCTTAGGGTCAGCGGATCTCTACGAGCAGTACTTC. Translation gives CASSLGSADLYEQYF.

The J gene is TRBJ2-7, the V gene TRBV10-2; 9 bases agree with TRBD1. Germline CDR1 and CDR2: WSHSY and SAAADI. V shed 6 bases, J shed 1 base, and the junction held 7 bases outside the gene matches. The CDR3 is 15 residues long. As DNA, the CDR3 is TGCGCCAGCAGCCCAGACAGGGGGTTATCCTACGAGCAGTACTTC. Protein product: CASSPDRGLSYEQYF.

The rearrangement joins TRBV13 to TRBJ2-7; D may be TRBD2 (5 bases). The CDR3 totals 14 residues. Germline assignment: CDR1 PRHDT and CDR2 FYEKMQ (reference sequence). V lost 3 bases, J lost 0 bases, and 9 bases lay in between. CDR3 sequence reads: CASSFGVSSYEQYF. DNA of the CDR3: TGTGCCAGCAGCTTCGGGGTTAGCTCCTACGAGCAGTACTTC. The variable domain in full, completed from reference TRBV13 and TRBJ2-7, reads AAGVIQSPRHLIKEKRETATLKCYPIPRHDTVYWYQQGPGQDPQFLISFYEKMQSDKGSIPDRFSAQQFSDYHSELNMSSLELGDSALYFCASSFGVSSYEQYFGPGTRLTVT.

This clone was observed a few times. The V call is TRBV6-5, the J call TRBJ2-1; the D call may be TRBD1 or TRBD2 (5 bases each). V lost 2 bases and J 7 bases, leaving 6 bases between the germline ends. This CDR3 comprises 12 residues. CDR1 and CDR2 (germline): MNHEY, SVGAGI. The DNA of the CDR3 is TGTGCCAGCAGTTACGGGGGTAATGAGCAGTTCTTC. Translating it yields CASSYGGNEQFF.

Note on this clone: A read error may account for a junction end that differs from germline. The V and J genes are TRBV6-6 and TRBJ1-2; no reliable D call. Germline CDR1 reads MNHNY; CDR2 reads SVGAGI (reference sequence). The CDR3 contains 16 residues. The CDR3 region has the DNA TGTGCCAGCAGTCACTCTTCGTGGGAGCGAGAAAATGGCTACACCTTC. This codes for CASSHSSWERENGYTF.

CDR3 residues: CASSLGKTTGELFF. The CDR3 DNA reads TGTGCCAGCAGCTTAGGGAAGACCACCGGGGAGCTGTTTTTT. The genes are TRBV7-9 and TRBJ2-2; D is undetermined. V was clipped by 1 base and J by 4 bases, with 7 bases between them. This CDR3 is 14 amino acids long. In germline, CDR1 is SEHNR, CDR2 FQNEAQ (reference sequence).

The chain uses TRBV10-3 and TRBJ2-7, with a tentative D call TRBD1 (5 bases). CDR1 ENHRY and CDR2 SYGVKD come from the germline V gene. V was trimmed by 3 bases and J by 3 bases, leaving 12 bases between them. The CDR3 covers 14 residues. CDR3 sequence (DNA): TGTGCCATCAGTGATGGGGCGAAGGTCTACGAGCAGTACTTC. It translates to CAISDGAKVYEQYF.

The chain employs TRBV4-1 and TRBJ1-5; no clear D gene. CDR1 is MGHRA, CDR2 YSYEKL, per germline. The CDR3 covers 14 residues. Trimming took off 1 base at V and 3 bases at J, with 7 bases between the two ends. In DNA form, the CDR3 reads TGCGCCAGCAGCCAAGGGGCAGTCAATCAGCCCCAGCATTTT. Protein: CASSQGAVNQPQHF.

The chain joins TRBV6-4 to TRBJ2-2; 11 bases are shared with TRBD2. The V segment lost 4 bases and the J segment 0 bases; nucleotides outside the gene matches: 1. The CDR3 extends over 16 amino acids. Per the germline V gene, CDR1 is MRHNA and CDR2 is SNTAGT. The CDR3 spells CASSVLAGANTGELFF. The CDR3 DNA is TGTGCCAGCAGTGTACTAGCGGGGGCGAACACCGGGGAGCTGTTTTTT.

A note on this clone: This sample also contains other DNA sequences that code for the same CDR3. The rearrangement links TRBV5-1 to TRBJ1-3; the D gene is possibly TRBD1 (5 bases). V was cut by 5 bases and J by 1 base, with 10 bases left in between. CDR1 is SGHRS, CDR2 YFSETQ, per germline. The CDR3 is made up of 14 amino acids. The CDR3: CASRSGTSGNTIYF. In DNA form, the CDR3 reads TGCGCCAGCAGAAGCGGGACTTCTGGAAACACCATATATTTT.

The sample holds one count of this clone. The rearrangement links TRBV10-3 to TRBJ2-3; TRBD2 aligns across 9 bases. V trimming: 6 bases; J trimming: 2 bases; junction bases outside the gene matches: 6. The CDR3 consists of 15 residues. Germline assignment: CDR1 ENHRY and CDR2 SYGVKD. CDR3 in DNA: TGTGCCATCAGGGAGCGGGGGGACTCCACAGATACGCAGTATTTT. It yields the protein CAIRERGDSTDTQYF.